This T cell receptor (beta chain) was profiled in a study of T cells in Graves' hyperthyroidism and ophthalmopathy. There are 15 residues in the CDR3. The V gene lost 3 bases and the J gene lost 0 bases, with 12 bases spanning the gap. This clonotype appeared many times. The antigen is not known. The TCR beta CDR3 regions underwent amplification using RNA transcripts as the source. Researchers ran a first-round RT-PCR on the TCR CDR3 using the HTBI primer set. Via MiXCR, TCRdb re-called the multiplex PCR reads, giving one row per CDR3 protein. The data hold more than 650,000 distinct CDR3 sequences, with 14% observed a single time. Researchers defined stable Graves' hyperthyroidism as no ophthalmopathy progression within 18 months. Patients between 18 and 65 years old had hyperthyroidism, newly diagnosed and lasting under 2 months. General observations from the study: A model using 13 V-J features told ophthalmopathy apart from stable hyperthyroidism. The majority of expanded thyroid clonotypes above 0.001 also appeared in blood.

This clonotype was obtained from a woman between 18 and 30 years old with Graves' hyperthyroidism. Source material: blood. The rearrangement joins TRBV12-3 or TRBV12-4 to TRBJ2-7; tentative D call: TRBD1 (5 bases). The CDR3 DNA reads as TGTGCCAGCAGTTTTCTCAGGGCGATCTCCTACGAGCAGTACTTC. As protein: CASSFLRAISYEQYF.